Below, 23 T cell receptor beta chains from the same sample are listed, as sequenced in a study of response to subunit inactivated influenza vaccine. One entry per CDR3 protein results from TCRdb running MiXCR on the RT-PCR reads. This table has just over 300,000 distinct CDR3 sequences, about 20% appearing once. The starting material was PBMCs from blood, obtained 21 months after vaccination. The origin of the receptors is a man aged 50-75 years who received an inactivated influenza vaccine.

The chain uses TRBV9 and TRBJ2-2, with D hard to call. The V end lost 0 bases, the J end lost 3 bases, and 12 bases lay between the germline ends. Germline V gene data show CDR1 as SGDLS and CDR2 as YYNGEE. The CDR3 contains 16 residues. The CDR3 sequence: CASSVAGIQDTGELFF. The CDR3 bases are TGTGCCAGCAGCGTAGCTGGGATACAAGACACCGGGGAGCTGTTTTTT.

A few counts support this clonotype. The V gene is TRBV20-1, the J gene TRBJ1-6, with a possible D match to TRBD1 (5 bases). V lost 0 bases, J lost 8 bases, and 14 bases lay in between. This CDR3 comprises 15 residues. The V gene's germline CDR1 is DFQATT and CDR2 SNEGSKA (reference sequence). CDR3 DNA: TGCAGTGCTAGAGATCTGAGGTCGGGGGATTCACCCCTCCACTTT. It yields the protein CSARDLRSGDSPLHF.

This clonotype was seen more than once but under ten times. The rearrangement uses TRBV11-2 and TRBJ2-3, with 8 bases matching TRBD2. The CDR3 is 15 residues long. CDR1 and CDR2 (germline): SGHAT, FQNNGV. The trim removed 3 bases at V and 0 bases at J, leaving 2 bases unmatched. In nucleotides, the CDR3 is TGTGCCAGCAGCTTCGGACTAGCCAGCACAGATACGCAGTATTTT. Protein sequence: CASSFGLASTDTQYF.

This clonotype turned up a few times. For the CDR3, the DNA is TGTGCCAGCAGTTTAGTAGGTTACCCCAATGAGCAGTTCTTC. It yields the protein CASSLVGYPNEQFF. The V gene is TRBV12-3 or TRBV12-4, the J gene TRBJ2-1, with D unclear. This CDR3 has 14 amino acids. V was trimmed by 1 base and J by 6 bases, leaving 10 bases between them.

There are many counts of this clonotype. V gene TRBV3-1 combines with J gene TRBJ1-1; D may be TRBD1 (5 bases). The CDR3 is 14 residues long. The germline V gene encodes CDR1 LGHDT and CDR2 YNNKEL (reference sequence). V lost 1 base to trimming and J lost 0 bases, with 6 bases between them. Written as DNA, the CDR3 is TGTGCCAGCAGCCAAGTAGGGGTGAACACTGAAGCTTTCTTT. Protein sequence: CASSQVGVNTEAFF. Complete variable domain (other parts from reference TRBV3-1 and TRBJ1-1): DTAVSQTPKYLVTQMGNDKSIKCEQNLGHDTMYWYKQDSKKFLKIMFSYNNKELIINETVPNRFSPKSPDKAHLNLHINSLELGDSAVYFCASSQVGVNTEAFFGQGTRLTVV.

There are a few counts of this clonotype. J is TRBJ2-7 and V is TRBV12-3 or TRBV12-4, with 11 nucleotides matching TRBD1. With 6 bases clipped from V and 0 bases from J, the junction kept 4 bases outside the gene matches. The CDR3 contains 15 residues. CDR3 DNA sequence: TGTGCCAGCAGACCAGGGACAGGGGGCTCCTACGAGCAGTACTTC. It encodes CASRPGTGGSYEQYF.

This clonotype was detected only a few times. The V and J genes are TRBV20-1 and TRBJ1-6; TRBD1 matches at 9 bases. Trimming at V came to 0 bases and at J to 0 bases, leaving 12 bases not matched to a gene. Looked up from germline, CDR1 is DFQATT and CDR2 is SNEGSKA (reference sequence). The length of the CDR3 is 20 residues. CDR3 DNA sequence: TGCAGTGCTAGAGATCTTACGACACCGGGACAGGGCTCCTATAATTCACCCCTCCACTTT. It specifies CSARDLTTPGQGSYNSPLHF.

CDR3 residues: CASSSAKGRLLNTEAFF. The CDR3 DNA follows: TGTGCCAGCAGTTCGGCGAAGGGACGTCTGCTGAACACTGAAGCTTTCTTT. The V call is TRBV6-2 or TRBV6-3, the J call TRBJ1-1; D possibly corresponds to TRBD1 (5 bases). CDR1 is MNHEY and CDR2 is SVGEGT in the germline V gene. Trimming pared 4 bases from V and 0 bases from J, leaving 18 bases between. The CDR3 contains 17 residues.

The rearrangement uses TRBV30 and TRBJ2-3; unclear D gene. The CDR3 loop spans 13 amino acids. The germline CDR1 and CDR2 sequences are GTSNPN and SVGIG (reference sequence). V was clipped by 3 bases and J by 5 bases, with 12 bases between them. As DNA, the CDR3 is TGTGCCTGGAGCAGTGAGGTAGGAGATACGCAGTATTTT. Protein sequence: CAWSSEVGDTQYF.

J is TRBJ2-5 and V is TRBV4-2; 7 bases map to TRBD1. V was pared by 0 bases and J by 1 base, with 2 bases of the junction left unmatched. Germline CDR1 LGHNA, CDR2 YNFKEQ. The CDR3 is 15 residues long. CDR3 residues: CASSQDRQGQETQYF. In DNA, the CDR3 is TGTGCCAGCAGCCAAGATAGACAGGGCCAAGAGACCCAGTACTTC.

The rearrangement links TRBV5-6 to TRBJ2-3, with D possibly being TRBD2 (5 bases). Germline V gives CDR1 SGHDT, CDR2 YYEEEE. V was trimmed by 2 bases and J by 2 bases, leaving 9 bases between them. This CDR3 comprises 14 residues. The DNA of the CDR3 is TGTGCCAGCAGCTTCGGGATAGACACAGATACGCAGTATTTT. Protein sequence: CASSFGIDTDTQYF.

The sample holds a few counts of this clonotype. V usage is TRBV24-1 and J usage is TRBJ2-1; 8 nucleotides match TRBD1. Trimming at V came to 9 bases and at J to 0 bases, leaving 9 bases not matched to a gene. Germline V gene sequence: CDR1 KGHDR, CDR2 SFDVKD. The CDR3 covers 16 residues. CDR3 region: CATRPGQGFSYNEQFF. DNA of the CDR3: TGTGCCACCCGCCCCGGACAGGGATTCTCCTACAATGAGCAGTTCTTC.

The genes are TRBV20-1 and TRBJ2-7; weak D call: TRBD2 (6 bases). V lost 1 base to trimming and J lost 4 bases, with 20 bases between them. The V gene's germline CDR1 is DFQATT and CDR2 SNEGSKA (reference sequence). The length of the CDR3 is 16 residues. The CDR3 loop reads CSARGRVWAGSYEQYF. The CDR3 nucleotides read TGCAGTGCTAGAGGAAGGGTCTGGGCGGGGTCATACGAGCAGTACTTC.

This clonotype was detected a few times. V usage is TRBV6-5 and J usage is TRBJ1-2; no definite D call. V dropped 4 bases and J dropped 2 bases, with 11 bases sitting between them. CDR3 length: 14 residues. Germline lookup yields CDR1 MNHEY and CDR2 SVGAGI. CDR3 amino acids: CASSSSGPNYGYTF. For the CDR3, the DNA is TGTGCCAGCAGTTCTTCCGGGCCAAACTATGGCTACACCTTC.

This clonotype has ten or more counts. This chain joins TRBV6-1 and TRBJ1-4, with 8 positions matching TRBD1. Germline trimming cut 5 bases from V and 5 bases from J; bases unmatched to any gene: 7. Looked up from germline, CDR1 is MNHNS and CDR2 is SASEGT. The CDR3 consists of 15 residues. The CDR3 DNA sequence: TGTGCCAGCAGTATGGGACAGGCTTCAAATGAAAAACTGTTTTTT. As protein: CASSMGQASNEKLFF.

CDR3 coding DNA: TGCAGCGCAAGCCGGCAACTGAACACTGAAGCTTTCTTT. This codes for CSASRQLNTEAFF. The chain combines TRBV29-1 with TRBJ1-1; D call uncertain. CDR1 is SQVTM and CDR2 is ANQGSEA in the germline V gene. The CDR3 totals 13 residues. V dropped 7 bases and J dropped 0 bases, with 12 bases sitting between them.

The V and J genes are TRBV3-1 and TRBJ1-1, with 8 bases aligning to TRBD1. Germline CDR1 is LGHDT and CDR2 is YNNKEL (reference sequence). This CDR3 has 16 residues. The V gene end was trimmed by 4 bases and the J gene end by 3 bases; junction bases not matched to a gene: 10. This chain's CDR3 is CASSRGPGGLHTEAFF. The CDR3, as DNA: TGTGCCAGCAGCCGAGGGCCAGGGGGCCTACACACTGAAGCTTTCTTT.

The CDR3 here is CASSGPGGFGTEAFF. The DNA of the CDR3 is TGTGCCAGCAGTGGGCCTGGAGGGTTCGGCACTGAAGCTTTCTTT. This chain links TRBV6-2 or TRBV6-3 with TRBJ1-1; D is unresolved. This CDR3 spans 15 amino acids. Germline loops: CDR1 MNHEY, CDR2 SVGEGT. The V end was cut by 5 bases, the J end by 4 bases, with 17 bases between.

V usage is TRBV20-1 and J usage is TRBJ2-2, with a weak D call TRBD2 (6 bases). This CDR3 comprises 17 residues. Germline lookup yields CDR1 DFQATT and CDR2 SNEGSKA (reference sequence). Deletions cut 3 bases from V and 4 bases from J, with 21 bases between. The CDR3 nucleotides read TGCAGTGCTAGTGCCTTGGGTAGGGGAGGCGGCACCGGGGAGCTGTTTTTT. Its translation is CSASALGRGGGTGELFF.

This clonotype appeared a few times. J is TRBJ2-3 and V is TRBV20-1; unclear D gene. Per germline, CDR1 DFQATT and CDR2 SNEGSKA (reference sequence). Trimming took off 6 bases at V and 2 bases at J, with 18 bases between the two ends. The CDR3 length is 15 residues. DNA of the CDR3: TGCAGTGCCCGACCGACCTCCGGCCACACAGATACGCAGTATTTT. It yields the protein CSARPTSGHTDTQYF.

In its sample, this clonotype was seen a few times. This rearrangement joins TRBV2 to TRBJ1-1, with D maybe TRBD1 (6 bases). This CDR3 region has 18 residues. Germline-derived CDR1 and CDR2 are SNHLY and FYNNEI. Deletions cut 7 bases from V and 0 bases from J, with 24 bases between. CDR3 residues: CASTPRGGQRYMNTEAFF. CDR3 in DNA: TGTGCCAGCACTCCCCGAGGGGGGCAACGATACATGAACACTGAAGCTTTCTTT.

This clonotype was recorded a few times. The chain employs TRBV7-2 and TRBJ2-7; possibly TRBD1 for D (6 bases). Germline V gene data show CDR1 as SGHTA and CDR2 as FQGNSA. This CDR3 has 14 amino acids. Trimming removed 0 bases from V and 4 bases from J, with 10 bases in between. In DNA form, the CDR3 reads TGTGCCAGCAGCTTAGCGGGGGCGATTTACGAGCAGTACTTC. Translation gives CASSLAGAIYEQYF.

The chain uses TRBV5-1 and TRBJ1-1; D unresolved. CDR1 SGHRS and CDR2 YFSETQ come from the germline V gene. This CDR3 spans 14 amino acids. V lost 0 bases and J 3 bases, leaving 9 bases between the germline ends. CDR3 sequence reads: CASSLEGSDTEAFF. In DNA, the CDR3 is TGCGCCAGCAGCTTGGAAGGGTCTGACACTGAAGCTTTCTTT.